This passage covers 22 T cell receptor beta chains from one sample sequenced in a study of molecular identifiers for immune sequencing clone quantification. TCRdb called the PCR reads again in MiXCR, with one record for every CDR3 protein. The profile shows roughly 630,000 distinct CDR3 sequences, about 25% of them singletons. The material sequenced was naive CD8+ T cells from blood, with Jurkat cell RNA spiked in. The subset is: FACS-sorted CD8+CD4-CCR7+CD45RA+ naive T cells. Receptors originate from a human donor in good health. Some libraries in this study had Jurkat cell RNA spiked in.

The genes are TRBV19 and TRBJ2-3; D ambiguous. The CDR3 sequence is 15 residues long. Trimming left V 2 bases short and J 2 bases short, with 11 bases between. Germline CDR1 and CDR2: LNHDA and SQIVND (reference sequence). CDR3 loop: CASSIIGASTDTQYF. Here the CDR3 DNA reads TGTGCCAGTAGTATAATAGGAGCATCCACAGATACGCAGTATTTT. Full variable domain (remainder filled in from reference TRBV19 and TRBJ2-3): DGGITQSPKYLFRKEGQNVTLSCEQNLNHDAMYWYRQDPGQGLRLIYYSQIVNDFQKGDIAEGYSVSREKKESFPLTVTSAQKNPTAFYLCASSIIGASTDTQYFGPGTRLTVL.

A note on this clonotype: A clone one base away is much larger, so this may be a read error. This chain links TRBV3-1 with TRBJ1-1; TRBD1 is a possible D gene (5 bases). CDR1 and CDR2 (germline): LGHDT, YNNKEL (reference sequence). The CDR3 has 15 residues. V lost 3 bases and J lost 6, with 17 bases in between. Here the CDR3 DNA reads TGTGCCAGCAGCCAGAGACAGAGCCTAAGGGCTGAAGCTTTCTTT. Its protein is CASSQRQSLRAEAFF.

In this sample, this clonotype turned up a few times. V is TRBV30 and J is TRBJ2-3; D gene uncertain. The CDR3 is 13 residues long. The germline V gene has CDR1 GTSNPN and CDR2 SVGIG (reference sequence). The CDR3 protein is CAGSAVSTDTQYF. The CDR3 region has the DNA TGTGCTGGATCGGCGGTTAGCACAGATACGCAGTATTTT.

This clonotype was detected a few times. The chain combines TRBV4-2 with TRBJ2-7; maybe TRBD1 (6 bases). The ends were cut back, 3 bases at V and 2 bases at J, with 17 bases in the middle. There are 16 residues in the CDR3. Per the germline V gene, CDR1 is LGHNA and CDR2 is YNFKEQ. The CDR3 loop is CASSQIRGRAAYEQYF. The DNA for the CDR3 is TGTGCCAGCAGCCAGATCAGGGGCAGGGCGGCCTACGAGCAGTACTTC.

The chain has TRBV4-3 and TRBJ2-3; D may be TRBD2 (6 bases). This CDR3 is 17 amino acids long. Germline V gene data show CDR1 as LGHNA and CDR2 as YSLEER. V was cut by 1 base and J by 2 bases, with 16 bases left in between. The CDR3 spells CASSQALLALSTDTQYF. DNA of the CDR3: TGCGCCAGCAGCCAAGCCCTACTAGCCCTATCCACAGATACGCAGTATTTT.

V is TRBV27 and J is TRBJ2-1; 8 nucleotides agree with TRBD1. Germline CDR1 is MNHEY and CDR2 is SMNVEV (reference sequence). CDR3 length: 14 amino acids. The ends lost 6 bases at V and 8 bases at J; junction bases unmatched: 9. CDR3 in amino acids: CASRRTGTPYEQFF. CDR3 in DNA: TGTGCCAGCAGGAGGACAGGGACCCCTTATGAGCAGTTCTTC.

In its sample, this clonotype was seen many times. The V call is TRBV2, the J call TRBJ2-2, with a weak D call TRBD2 (5 bases). Germline CDR1 is SNHLY and CDR2 is FYNNEI. Deletions cut 4 bases from V and 0 bases from J, with 9 bases between. The CDR3 loop spans 15 amino acids. The CDR3, as DNA: TGTGCCAGCAGTGCGGGAACAACGAACACCGGGGAGCTGTTTTTT. It encodes CASSAGTTNTGELFF.

There are many counts of this clonotype. The chain carries TRBV9 and TRBJ2-3; no clear D gene. Germline V gives CDR1 SGDLS, CDR2 YYNGEE. The CDR3 contains 16 residues. The ends were cut back, 3 bases at V and 6 bases at J, with 20 bases in the middle. The DNA for the CDR3 is TGTGCCAGCAGCGGGGGATCAGGCTTCATCCCGGATACGCAGTATTTT. Translation gives CASSGGSGFIPDTQYF.

In this sample, this clonotype turned up once. Because the CDR3 is missing its conserved closing phenylalanine or tryptophan, this is likely a read error. The CDR3 sequence: CASGLVGSYEQYS. The CDR3 bases are TGTGCTAGTGGTTTGGTAGGCAGCTACGAGCAGTACTCC. This sequence joins TRBV12-5 and TRBJ2-7; D gene unclear. The V end lost 0 bases, the J end lost 3 bases, and 6 bases lay between the germline ends. The CDR3 spans 13 residues. Per germline, CDR1 LGHNT and CDR2 FRNRAP.

As to this clonotype: This could be a read error, since a much larger clone is one nucleotide away. V gene TRBV20-1 combines with J gene TRBJ2-5; 7 bases match TRBD2. CDR1 and CDR2 from the germline V gene are DFQATT and SNEGSKA (reference sequence). The CDR3 is 16 residues long. The V and J ends lost 3 bases and 0 bases, in that order; junction bases with no gene match: 10. In nucleotides, the CDR3 is TGCAGTGCTAGTCAGCGGGATCACCAGTACCAAGAGACCCAGTACTTC. Its translation: CSASQRDHQYQETQYF.

This clonotype was observed a few times. The V gene is TRBV10-2, the J gene TRBJ2-1; TRBD1 agrees at 10 bases. The junction had 11 bases not matched to a gene; V was cut back by 6 bases and J by 3 bases. This CDR3 comprises 17 residues. Germline CDR1 reads WSHSY; CDR2 reads SAAADI. CDR3 protein: CASRDLGQGFYYNEQFF. CDR3 DNA sequence: TGCGCCAGCAGAGACCTGGGACAGGGGTTCTACTACAATGAGCAGTTCTTC.

This clonotype was seen at least ten times. The chain links TRBV28 to TRBJ2-7, with D perhaps being TRBD1 or TRBD2 (6 bases each). CDR1 is MDHEN and CDR2 is SYDVKM in the germline V gene. The CDR3 spans 15 residues. Trimming removed 5 bases at V and 3 bases at J, with 17 bases between. In nucleotides, the CDR3 is TGTGCCAGCAGTCCCGGACGGGGGCCAATCTACGAGCAGTACTTC. Translating it yields CASSPGRGPIYEQYF.

The CDR3: CASSYSWGAGETQYF. The CDR3, as DNA: TGTGCCAGCAGTTACTCGTGGGGGGCAGGCGAGACCCAGTACTTC. The chain has TRBV6-5 and TRBJ2-5; D might be TRBD1 or TRBD2, each matching 6 bases. The germline V and J ends were trimmed by 0 bases and 5 bases, with 13 bases remaining between them. The CDR3 totals 15 residues. CDR1 MNHEY and CDR2 SVGAGI come from the germline V gene.

In its sample, this clonotype was seen many times. The chain joins TRBV2 to TRBJ2-3; D call uncertain. This CDR3 contains 10 residues. V lost 7 bases and J 3 bases, leaving 2 bases between the germline ends. Per the germline V gene, CDR1 is SNHLY and CDR2 is FYNNEI. CDR3 sequence reads: CASKTDTQYF. CDR3 bases: TGTGCCAGCAAAACAGATACGCAGTATTTT.

About this clonotype itself: One base away lies a much larger clone, so this may be a sequencing read error. The chain joins TRBV27 to TRBJ2-7; D uncertain. Germline assignment: CDR1 MNHEY and CDR2 SMNVEV (reference sequence). There are 13 residues in the CDR3. The CDR3 DNA follows: TGTGCCAGCAGCCCAATAAACTCCTACGGGCAGTACTTC. This encodes CASSPINSYGQYF.

This clonotype came up a few times. The chain employs TRBV4-3 and TRBJ2-1; 11 bases are a match to TRBD2. J lost 9 bases, V lost 0 bases, and 16 bases had no gene match. This CDR3 has 19 amino acids. The germline gives CDR1 LGHNA, CDR2 YSLEER. CDR3: CASSQDSPLAGVSDSEQFF. For the CDR3, the DNA is TGCGCCAGCAGCCAAGATTCCCCACTAGCGGGAGTCTCCGACAGTGAGCAGTTCTTC.

The V and J genes are TRBV19 and TRBJ2-2, with D hard to call. This CDR3 is 15 amino acids long. V lost 2 bases and J 3 bases, leaving 10 bases between the germline ends. Germline V lookup: CDR1 LNHDA, CDR2 SQIVND (reference sequence). CDR3 residues: CASSILAGHTGELFF. Written as DNA, the CDR3 is TGTGCCAGTAGTATATTAGCAGGACACACCGGGGAGCTGTTTTTT.

The chain carries TRBV6-2 or TRBV6-3 and TRBJ2-1, with 11 bases identical to TRBD2. V dropped 6 bases and J dropped 6; count of bases not matched to a gene: 7. Looked up from germline, CDR1 is MNHEY and CDR2 is SVGEGT. The CDR3 is 15 amino acids. The CDR3 sequence: CASSKPGTSGNEQFF. The DNA for the CDR3 is TGTGCCAGCAGCAAACCCGGGACTAGCGGCAATGAGCAGTTCTTC.

For this clonotype: Possible read error: a much larger clone is one base away. The CDR3 sequence: CACRPLFPNTEAFF. The CDR3 region has the DNA TGTGCCTGCAGGCCCCTGTTTCCTAACACTGAAGCTTTCTTT. The rearrangement joins TRBV14 to TRBJ1-1; no clear D gene. In germline, CDR1 is SGHDN, CDR2 FVKESK. The CDR3 runs to 14 residues.

This clonotype was observed a few times. CDR3 nucleotide sequence: TGTGCCAGCAGCTTAGCCCCCGGGGGCTTCGTGGGGAACCAAGAGACCCAGTACTTC. Its protein product is CASSLAPGGFVGNQETQYF. The V gene is TRBV7-6, the J gene TRBJ2-5; TRBD1 or TRBD2 may be the D gene (6 bases each). Germline V lookup: CDR1 SGHVS, CDR2 FNYEAQ. This CDR3 is 19 amino acids long. Trimming took off 0 bases at V and 0 bases at J, with 20 bases between the two ends.

There are a few counts of this clonotype. One base away lies a much larger clone, so this may be a sequencing read error. The chain combines TRBV6-6 with TRBJ2-6; perhaps TRBD1 as D (6 bases). The CDR3 extends over 16 amino acids. Germline values: CDR1 MNHNY, CDR2 SVGAGI (reference sequence). CDR3 sequence reads: CASSFRTAPGADVLTF. CDR3 DNA sequence: TGTGCCAGCAGTTTCCGGACAGCGCCTGGGGCCGACGTCCTGACTTTC.

A remark on this clonotype: This clone may be a read error of a much larger clone one base away. Lacking the conserved final phenylalanine or tryptophan, this CDR3 likely reflects a read error. The rearrangement uses TRBV27 and TRBJ2-5, with 13 bases aligning to TRBD2. This CDR3 is built from 17 residues. The ends lost 5 bases at V and 1 base at J; junction bases unmatched: 7. In germline, CDR1 is MNHEY, CDR2 SMNVEV (reference sequence). The CDR3 loop reads CASSPIGTSGAQETQYI. Here the CDR3 DNA reads TGTGCCAGCAGTCCGATCGGGACTAGCGGGGCCCAAGAGACCCAGTACATC.